The subject of this entry is one TCR beta chain. It was with 60 Vbeta and 13 Jbeta primers that the PCR ran. Here immunoSEQ multiplex PCR was the method, and the copy in TCRdb shows in-frame clones only, minus some. The sample contains around 140,000 clones, around three quarters of which appear only once. This specimen comes from a study of cytomegalovirus exposure and HLA in healthy donors. This clonotype originated in a man aged 40-49 years in good health and CMV-seropositive. Sequenced material: PBMCs.

The CDR3, as DNA: TGTGCCAGCAGCGTTGGTGGGACAACAGATACGCAGTATTTT. The encoded protein is CASSVGGTTDTQYF. The chain uses TRBV6-6 and TRBJ2-3, with D possibly TRBD1 on 6 matching bases. This CDR3 region has 14 residues. Between the trimmed V and J ends, which lost 6 bases and 3 bases, there was a span of 13 bases. Germline V gives CDR1 MNHNY, CDR2 SVGAGI (reference sequence).